This T cell receptor (beta chain) was captured by sequencing in a study of CD8+CD57+ T cells in acquired aplastic anemia (dated by TCRdb to 2016 to 2019). With regard to the full study: DNA extracted from sorted CD4+ and CD8+ cells had a mean of around 3 ug, with a range of roughly 0.17 to 30 ug. For healthy donor samples, the average read count was about 10.8 million for CD4+ cells and 11 million to 14 million for CD8+ cells. Overall study results and their limits: About 30 CD8+ CDR3 sequences were found in both patients and controls but appeared to be highly expressed in patients and within the immunodominant clones of the patients. No significant difference in CD8+ Simpson's diversity was found between patients and healthy controls (P=0.060).

TCR repertoires of sorted CD4+ and CD8+ blood T cells from severe aplastic anemia patients and healthy subjects were deep-sequenced in the study. Ficoll-Paque density gradient centrifugation was used to isolate peripheral blood mononuclear cells. Before DNA was extracted, CD4+ and CD8+ T cells were sorted using either FACS or magnetic beads. Genomic DNA served as template for TCR beta VDJ combination and CDR3 sequence profiling. TCR repertoire sequencing was run on an Illumina HiSeq 2000. Regarding the original processing steps: TRBV/TRBJ rearrangement plots, CDR3 size and DJ length profiles, and Simpson's diversity index were used to evaluate the repertoires. The most abundant DNA sequence in the deep sequencing data was taken as the immunodominant clone. CDR3 amino acid sequences were checked for sharing between subjects and were compared against published repertoires and the VDJdb database. The public reads were quality trimmed at Q25 with fastp and then assembled into clones with MiXCR by TCRdb, keeping productive beta chains. Rows matching on CDR3 protein sequence are summarized as one entry with the most common DNA and genes. These V and J calls rely on TCRdb rather than the paper's analysis. The sample table shows roughly 160,000 distinct CDR3 sequences, and about 60% are seen once. Around 45% of the sample comes from the top ten.

This clonotype occurred once. Its antigen is not yet known. Per-base qualities were not stored, and no clone one base away is much larger. A single read is weak support. For CDR1 and CDR2, the germline V gene lists SGHRS and YFSETQ. V is reduced by 0 bases and J by 8 bases, leaving a spacing of 12 bases between them. Inclusive of the bounding cysteine and phenylalanine, the CDR3 is 15 residues long. The sequence is cut down to CDR3 DNA, 45 bases in frame from base 1. Sequencing was done on a sample of sorted CD4+, CD8+, or CD8+CD57+ T cells (not recorded which) from PBMCs. This receptor was obtained from a human donor in good health. The chain was built from TRBV5-1 and TRBJ1-6, with a tentative D gene TRBD1 over 5 matching bases. In nucleotide form, the sequence is TGCGCCAGCAGCTTGGTTGGGGGAAGGGATTCACCCCTCCACTTT. This yields the protein CASSLVGGRDSPLHF.